Sequencing of this TCR beta chain was carried out in a study of blood T cell repertoires in COVID-19. As for the study in general: Acute and convalescent COVID-19 samples came from the United States, Italy and Spain.

How the authors handled the data: Reference gene primer amplification in the assay estimated nucleated cell counts. Assay used: immunoSEQ multiplex PCR; TCRdb lists only in-frame clones, some missing. For V, J and clone size, that table is used; D and trimming come from the DNA. The repertoire holds about 350,000 clones, with approximately 84% as singletons. V lost 2 bases and J 1 base, leaving 17 bases between the germline ends. Germline V gene lookup returns CDR1 ENHRY and CDR2 SYGVKD. The CDR3 sequence is 17 residues long. This clone showed up just once. All enrollees were roughly 18 to 89 years old and from about 24 US areas.

This chain links TRBV10-3 with TRBJ1-1; possibly TRBD1 for D (6 bases). Sequenced input: PBMCs or T cells enriched from blood (not recorded which). The sequence was collected from a woman under 40 who had recovered from COVID-19. CDR3 nucleotides: TGTGCCATCAGTGAGGCAGGGGCCCGGACTGAGAACACTGAAGCTTTCTTT. Translated: CAISEAGARTENTEAFF.